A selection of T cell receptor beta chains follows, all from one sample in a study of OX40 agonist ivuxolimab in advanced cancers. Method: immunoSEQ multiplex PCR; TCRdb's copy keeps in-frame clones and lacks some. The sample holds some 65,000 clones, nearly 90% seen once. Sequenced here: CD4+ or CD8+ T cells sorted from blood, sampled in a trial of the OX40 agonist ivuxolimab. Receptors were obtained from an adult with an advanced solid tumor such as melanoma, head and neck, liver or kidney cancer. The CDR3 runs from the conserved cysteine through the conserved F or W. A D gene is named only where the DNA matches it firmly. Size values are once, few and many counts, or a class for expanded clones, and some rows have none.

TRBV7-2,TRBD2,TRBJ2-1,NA,TGTGCCAGCAGCCCATCCCGACTAGCATGGGTTGAGCAGTTCTTC,CASSPSRLAWVEQFF
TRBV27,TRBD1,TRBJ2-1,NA,TGTGCCAGCAGTTTAATGGGCAGGGGGTCCTACAATGAGCAGTTCTTC,CASSLMGRGSYNEQFF
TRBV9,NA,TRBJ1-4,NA,TGTGCCAGCTCCAACCTGGGGGCTAATGAAAAACTGTTTTTT,CASSNLGANEKLFF
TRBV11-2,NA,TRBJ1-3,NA,TGTGCCAGCAGCTTAGGGGCCGGGACAGGAAACACCATATATTTT,CASSLGAGTGNTIYF
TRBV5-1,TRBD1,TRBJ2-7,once,TGCGCCAGCAGCTCCGGGACAGAAGCCTTCTACGAGCAGTACTTC,CASSSGTEAFYEQYF
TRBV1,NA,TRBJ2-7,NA,TGCACCAGCAGCCGTGGACTAGCGGGCGTCTACTCCTACGAGCAGTACTTC,CTSSRGLAGVYSYEQYF
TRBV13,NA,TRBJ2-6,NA,TGTGCCAGCAGCTTAGGGCTTGGGGCCAACGTCCTGACTTTC,CASSLGLGANVLTF
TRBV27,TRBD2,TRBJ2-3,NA,TGTGCCAGCAGGATTTCCGGGACTAGCGGGAGGGACTCAGATACGCAGTATTTT,CASRISGTSGRDSDTQYF
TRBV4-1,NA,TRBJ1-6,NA,TGCGCCAGCAGCCATGACGGAAATAATTCACCCCTCCACTTT,CASSHDGNNSPLHF
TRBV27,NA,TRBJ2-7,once,TGTGCCAGCAGTTCCCAGCCGGGGGCCGAGCAGTACTTC,CASSSQPGAEQYF
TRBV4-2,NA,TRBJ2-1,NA,TGTGCCAGCAGCCTTCGAATATCAAATGAGCAGTTCTTC,CASSLRISNEQFF
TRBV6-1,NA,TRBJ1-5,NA,TGTGCCAGCTTGGGGAGCAATCAGCCCCAGCATTTT,CASLGSNQPQHF
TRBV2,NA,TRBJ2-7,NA,TGTGCCAGCAGTGTCGTTGCGCTCTACGAGCAGTACTTC,CASSVVALYEQYF
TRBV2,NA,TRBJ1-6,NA,TGTGCCAGCGCAGGGTCACCCCTCCACTTT,CASAGSPLHF